This T cell receptor beta chain was retrieved from a study of blood T cell repertoires in COVID-19. Study background: Samples of COVID-19 (acute and convalescent) were obtained from the United States, Italy and Spain. The cDNA or gDNA used as material had been derived from T cells, B-cell-depleted T cells, or PBMCs.

In the source study's methods: The assay estimated nucleated cells by amplifying reference gene primers. Only in-frame clones appear in the TCRdb table, and some are missing; sequencing was by immunoSEQ multiplex PCR. V, J and clone size reflect that table, while D and trimming were determined from the DNA. Of about 120,000 clones listed, approximately 83% are singletons. Trimming pared 6 bases from V and 0 bases from J, leaving 10 bases between. The CDR3 runs 15 residues. Germline lookup yields CDR1 SGHRS and CDR2 YFSETQ. The chain couples TRBV5-1 to TRBJ2-6; no clear D. This receptor was obtained from a man in his sixties with acute or convalescent COVID-19. The sequenced sample was peripheral blood. The CDR3 loop is CASNTRYSGANVLTF. The CDR3 DNA is TGCGCCAGCAATACACGTTACTCTGGGGCCAACGTCCTGACTTTC.